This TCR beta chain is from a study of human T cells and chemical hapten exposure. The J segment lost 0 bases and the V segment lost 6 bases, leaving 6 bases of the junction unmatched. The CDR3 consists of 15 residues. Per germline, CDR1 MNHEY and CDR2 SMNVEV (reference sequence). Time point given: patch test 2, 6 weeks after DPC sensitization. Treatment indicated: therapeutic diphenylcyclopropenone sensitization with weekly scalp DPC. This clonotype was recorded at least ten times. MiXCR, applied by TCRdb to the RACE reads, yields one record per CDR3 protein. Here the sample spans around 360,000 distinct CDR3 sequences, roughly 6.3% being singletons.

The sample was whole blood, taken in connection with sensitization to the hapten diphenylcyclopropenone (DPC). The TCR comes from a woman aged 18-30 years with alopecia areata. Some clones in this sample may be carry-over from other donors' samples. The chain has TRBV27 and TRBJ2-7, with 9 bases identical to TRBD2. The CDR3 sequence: CASSHVAGASYEQYF. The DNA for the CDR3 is TGTGCCAGCAGCCACGTAGCGGGGGCCTCCTACGAGCAGTACTTC.